The 24 T cell receptor beta chains reported below all come from one sample, sequenced in a study of blood T cell repertoires in COVID-19 (TCRdb year 2020). The receptor library was made with the immunoSEQ multiplex PCR assay. TCRdb limited this immuneACCESS table to in-frame rearrangements with V and J called. A share of clones is missing; checked studies link under half to unresolved V genes, and the rest is unexplained. The sample table holds over 150,000 clones, of which 80% to 85% were seen once. The top ten constitute 14% of the sample. Sequencing used peripheral blood. The receptors were sampled from a man aged 18 to 29 with active or convalescent COVID-19.

The rearrangement uses TRBV7-9 and TRBJ1-1, with TRBD1 matching 7 bases. V gave up 3 bases and J gave up 1 base; unmatched junction bases: 2. CDR3 length: 14 residues. Per germline, CDR1 SEHNR and CDR2 FQNEAQ (reference sequence). In nucleotides, the CDR3 is TGTGCCAGCAGCTTTAGACAGGGGAACACTGAAGCTTTCTTT. This codes for CASSFRQGNTEAFF.

This chain uses TRBV5-1 with TRBJ1-6; possible D gene TRBD1, 5 bases. The CDR3 loop spans 14 amino acids. Between the trimmed V and J ends, which lost 0 bases and 11 bases, there was a span of 12 bases. Per the germline V gene, CDR1 is SGHRS and CDR2 is YFSETQ. CDR3 sequence (DNA): TGCGCCAGCAGCTTGGAGCAGGGCATGGCACCCCTCCACTTT. It yields the protein CASSLEQGMAPLHF.

This sequence joins TRBV7-8 and TRBJ1-1; D might be TRBD1 (5 bases). This CDR3 region has 14 residues. In germline, CDR1 is SGHVS, CDR2 FQNEAQ. V lost 5 bases and J 3 bases, leaving 13 bases between the germline ends. This CDR3 reads CASSLTGVHTEAFF. CDR3 DNA: TGTGCCAGCAGCCTCACAGGAGTCCACACTGAAGCTTTCTTT. Looking up the rest from reference TRBV7-8 and TRBJ1-1 gives the full variable domain: GAGVSQSPRYKVAKRGQDVALRCDPISGHVSLFWYQQALGQGPEFLTYFQNEAQLDKSGLPSDRFFAERPEGSVSTLKIQRTQQEDSAVYLCASSLTGVHTEAFFGQGTRLTVV.

This clone was counted only a few times. The chain joins TRBV6-5 to TRBJ1-2; D may be TRBD1 (5 bases). Germline V gene sequence: CDR1 MNHEY, CDR2 SVGAGI. Trimming removed 6 bases at V and 4 bases at J, with 15 bases between. The CDR3 totals 14 residues. The chain's CDR3 is CASRPGGNLYGYTF. The CDR3 DNA reads as TGTGCCAGCAGACCCGGGGGGAATCTCTATGGCTACACCTTC.

The CDR3 DNA reads as TGTGCCAGCTCAGTACAGAACACTGAAGCTTTCTTT. Protein product: CASSVQNTEAFF. The chain recombines TRBV18 with TRBJ1-1; no definite D call. This CDR3 is built from 12 residues. The germline V gene has CDR1 KGHSH and CDR2 LQKENI. V was clipped by 5 bases and J by 1 base, with 5 bases between them.

The V gene is TRBV7-8, the J gene TRBJ2-6, with 7 bases fitting TRBD1. Germline V lookup: CDR1 SGHVS, CDR2 FQNEAQ. This CDR3 contains 18 residues. The J segment lost 0 bases and the V segment lost 1 base, leaving 6 bases of the junction unmatched. DNA for the CDR3: TGTGCCAGCAGCTTAGACAGGGGCGCCAACTCTGGGGCCAACGTCCTGACTTTC. Its translation is CASSLDRGANSGANVLTF.

The chain couples TRBV18 to TRBJ1-2; D might be TRBD1 (5 bases). CDR3 length equals 16 residues. Trimming removed 0 bases at V and 5 bases at J, with 16 bases between. Germline V CDR1 and CDR2: KGHSH, LQKENI. CDR3 coding DNA: TGTGCCAGCTCACCACCCCCAGGGTCAACCTTTTATGGCTACACCTTC. This sequence encodes CASSPPPGSTFYGYTF.

J is TRBJ2-1 and V is TRBV5-1; TRBD2 matches 11 bases. Germline V lookup: CDR1 SGHRS, CDR2 YFSETQ. The trim removed 5 bases at V and 5 bases at J, leaving 3 bases unmatched. The length of the CDR3 is 14 residues. CDR3 coding DNA: TGCGCCAGCAGACCGGGACTAGCGGACAATGAGCAGTTCTTC. Translated: CASRPGLADNEQFF.

The chain is built from TRBV2 and TRBJ1-1; TRBD1 is a possible D gene (5 bases). The V end lost 6 bases, the J end lost 6 bases, and 14 bases lay between the germline ends. The germline V gene encodes CDR1 SNHLY and CDR2 FYNNEI. The CDR3 loop spans 13 amino acids. CDR3 protein: CASRGGERAEAFF. The CDR3, as DNA: TGTGCCAGCAGGGGGGGGGAAAGAGCTGAAGCTTTCTTT. Full variable domain (missing parts from reference TRBV2 and TRBJ1-1): EPEVTQTPSHQVTQMGQEVILRCVPISNHLYFYWYRQILGQKVEFLVSFYNNEISEKSEIFDDQFSVERPDGSNFTLKIRSTKLEDSAMYFCASRGGERAEAFFGQGTRLTVV.

The rearrangement uses TRBV19 and TRBJ1-2; D is perhaps TRBD1 (6 bases). The germline V and J ends were trimmed by 6 bases and 4 bases, with 18 bases remaining between them. The CDR3 has 15 residues. CDR1 is LNHDA and CDR2 is SQIVND in the germline V gene (reference sequence). CDR3 bases: TGTGCCAGTAGCACTCAGGGGCAGGGGATCTATGGCTACACCTTC. Encoded protein: CASSTQGQGIYGYTF.

The rearrangement uses TRBV28 and TRBJ2-1, with a tentative D call TRBD1 (5 bases). Trimming shortened V by 0 bases and J by 7 bases, and 16 bases separated the two germline ends. Germline V gene sequence: CDR1 MDHEN, CDR2 SYDVKM. This CDR3 spans 16 amino acids. This chain's CDR3 is CASSLWTQGAMNEQFF. The CDR3 DNA is TGTGCCAGCAGTTTATGGACTCAAGGGGCGATGAATGAGCAGTTCTTC.

V gene TRBV3-1 (or the pseudogene TRBV3-2) combines with J gene TRBJ1-2; D is ambiguous. V lost 1 base and J 0 bases, leaving 18 bases between the germline ends. This CDR3 has 18 residues. Germline V CDR1 and CDR2: LGHDT, YNNKEL (reference sequence). CDR3 in DNA: TGTGCCAGCAGCCAAGCCCTGGGCCAGATCCAATCTAACTATGGCTACACCTTC. Protein: CASSQALGQIQSNYGYTF.

The chain joins TRBV9 to TRBJ2-7, with D perhaps TRBD2 (5 bases). V lost 0 bases and J lost 4, with 14 bases in between. The CDR3 is 15 amino acids. From germline, CDR1 is SGDLS and CDR2 YYNGEE. CDR3 in amino acids: CASSVAIEGLYEQYF. For the CDR3, the DNA is TGTGCCAGCAGCGTAGCTATAGAGGGTTTATACGAGCAGTACTTC.

The rearrangement links TRBV7-9 to TRBJ2-3, with TRBD1 matching over 8 bases. CDR3 length: 18 amino acids. The germline gives CDR1 SEHNR, CDR2 FQNEAQ (reference sequence). With V trimmed by 4 bases and J by 5 bases, 17 bases remained unmatched. The CDR3 DNA sequence: TGTGCCAGCAGCTCTTTGGACAGGGTGATCCCCGGGGGAGATACGCAGTATTTT. Its protein product is CASSSLDRVIPGGDTQYF.

This chain connects TRBV7-3 to TRBJ2-1; 10 bases match TRBD2. With 1 base clipped from V and 7 bases from J, the junction kept 10 bases outside the gene matches. This CDR3 comprises 17 residues. CDR1 SGHTA and CDR2 FQGTGA come from the germline V gene. CDR3 residues: CASSLMGGLAGVNEQFF. CDR3 nucleotides: TGTGCCAGCAGCTTAATGGGGGGCCTAGCGGGAGTTAATGAGCAGTTCTTC.

This chain joins TRBV5-1 and TRBJ2-7; 8 nucleotides agree with TRBD2. Germline V CDR1 and CDR2: SGHRS, YFSETQ. The CDR3 runs to 14 residues. J gave up 3 bases and V 1 base, and 3 bases lay outside the gene matches. CDR3 nucleotides: TGCGCCAGCAGCTTGACGGGAGGGGGCTACGAGCAGTACTTC. Amino acid sequence: CASSLTGGGYEQYF.

The gene calls are TRBV2 and TRBJ1-1; D is ambiguous. CDR1 and CDR2 from the germline V gene are SNHLY and FYNNEI. CDR3 length equals 13 residues. Trimming pared 6 bases from V and 3 bases from J, leaving 11 bases between. The chain's CDR3 is CASSGSWYTEAFF. The CDR3, as DNA: TGTGCCAGCAGCGGGAGTTGGTACACTGAAGCTTTCTTT.

The V call is TRBV6-4, the J call TRBJ2-3; 8 bases match TRBD2. Germline V gene lookup returns CDR1 MRHNA and CDR2 SNTAGT. Germline trimming cut 3 bases from V and 1 base from J; bases unmatched to any gene: 3. This CDR3 region has 15 residues. Here the CDR3 reads CASSEGSGGTDTQYF. DNA for the CDR3: TGTGCCAGCAGTGAGGGTAGCGGGGGCACAGATACGCAGTATTTT.

The CDR3 DNA sequence: TGTGCCAGCAGCTTAGTGGGCGGGGGAGACGAGCAGTACTTC. It yields the protein CASSLVGGGDEQYF. V is TRBV13 and J is TRBJ2-7; 7 positions match TRBD2. Germline CDR1 and CDR2: PRHDT and FYEKMQ (reference sequence). This CDR3 has 14 amino acids. With V trimmed by 1 base and J by 5 bases, 5 bases remained unmatched. Using reference TRBV13 and TRBJ2-7 for the parts outside the CDR3, the full variable domain is AAGVIQSPRHLIKEKRETATLKCYPIPRHDTVYWYQQGPGQDPQFLISFYEKMQSDKGSIPDRFSAQQFSDYHSELNMSSLELGDSALYFCASSLVGGGDEQYFGPGTRLTVT.

The chain has TRBV7-9 and TRBJ1-6, with a tentative D call TRBD1 (6 bases). Germline V lookup: CDR1 SEHNR, CDR2 FQNEAQ (reference sequence). V shed 2 bases and J shed 5 bases, with 7 bases lying between them. This CDR3 is 14 amino acids long. The CDR3 spells CASSLKGDNSPLHF. CDR3 DNA sequence: TGTGCCAGCAGCTTAAAGGGGGATAATTCACCCCTCCACTTT.

V and J are TRBV7-9 and TRBJ2-7; the D gene is possibly TRBD2 (6 bases). CDR1 is SEHNR, CDR2 FQNEAQ, per germline (reference sequence). V was trimmed by 5 bases and J by 6 bases, leaving 17 bases between them. This CDR3 has 14 amino acids. The CDR3 loop reads CASSAGTSRVEQYF. The CDR3 nucleotides read TGTGCCAGCAGCGCCGGTACTAGCCGGGTCGAGCAGTACTTC.

This clone was recorded many times. The CDR3 DNA sequence: TGTGCCAGCAGTCCCTTGACAGGGGCCAATCAGCCCCAGCATTTT. Protein product: CASSPLTGANQPQHF. J is TRBJ1-5 and V is TRBV6-5; TRBD1 agrees at 8 bases. The CDR3 covers 15 residues. The germline CDR1 and CDR2 sequences are MNHEY and SVGAGI. V trimming: 5 bases; J trimming: 3 bases; junction bases outside the gene matches: 6.

V usage is TRBV7-8 and J usage is TRBJ2-3; tentative D call: TRBD1 (6 bases). V lost 2 bases and J lost 6, with 9 bases in between. The CDR3 runs to 13 residues. From germline, CDR1 is SGHVS and CDR2 FQNEAQ. CDR3 amino acids: CASSLPGADTQYF. In DNA, the CDR3 is TGTGCCAGCAGCTTACCAGGGGCTGATACGCAGTATTTT.

The V gene is TRBV27, the J gene TRBJ2-3; 7 positions match TRBD1. The junction had 7 bases not matched to a gene; V was cut back by 6 bases and J by 4 bases. Germline V gene data show CDR1 as MNHEY and CDR2 as SMNVEV (reference sequence). The CDR3 is 14 amino acids. CDR3 bases: TGTGCCAGCAGGACAGGGTTCGTTCCAGATACGCAGTATTTT. Translation: CASRTGFVPDTQYF.